These T cell receptor beta chains were read from a single sample in a study of glioma-infiltrating T cells after dendritic cell vaccination. Sequencing used immunoSEQ multiplex PCR; TCRdb keeps in-frame clones, though not all of them. This sample has approximately 50,000 clones, with about 85% found just once. Specimen: blood, collected after dendritic cell vaccination. The receptors were sampled from a human donor with glioblastoma. Each CDR3 is given with its conserved first and last residue. D genes are given only for firm matches. Clone size, where shown, is once, few, many, or a class for clones that have expanded.

D: -; length: 14; V: TRBV15; J: TRBJ1-5; size: -; CDR3: CATSRNKERQPQHF; DNA: TGTGCCACCAGCAGAAACAAGGAGAGGCAGCCCCAGCATTTT
D: -; length: 15; V: TRBV4-1; J: TRBJ2-7; size: -; CDR3: CASSQAPGWVSEQYF; DNA: TGCGCCAGCAGCCAAGCCCCGGGGTGGGTTTCCGAGCAGTACTTC
D: TRBD1; length: 15; V: TRBV19; J: TRBJ1-5; size: few; CDR3: CASSAGTGGTQPQHF; DNA: TGTGCCAGTAGTGCAGGGACAGGGGGGACTCAGCCCCAGCATTTT
D: -; length: 15; V: TRBV7-3; J: TRBJ2-1; size: few; CDR3: CASSLTGTNKNEQFF; DNA: TGTGCCAGCAGCTTAACCGGGACAAATAAGAATGAGCAGTTCTTC
D: -; length: 17; V: TRBV21-1; J: TRBJ1-1; size: -; CDR3: CASSTATGGKVITEAFF; DNA: TGTGCCAGCAGCACCGCGACAGGGGGCAAGGTAATCACTGAAGCTTTCTTT
D: TRBD1; length: 15; V: TRBV6-5; J: TRBJ2-7; size: -; CDR3: CASSSTLGQTYEQYF; DNA: TGTGCCAGCAGCTCGACCCTGGGACAGACCTACGAGCAGTACTTC
D: TRBD1; length: 13; V: TRBV7-3; J: TRBJ1-2; size: -; CDR3: CASSLDRGGGYTF; DNA: TGTGCCAGCAGTTTAGACAGGGGTGGTGGCTACACCTTC
D: -; length: 13; V: TRBV23-1; J: TRBJ1-1; size: once; CDR3: CARPGHMNTEAFF; DNA: TGCGCCAGGCCGGGACACATGAACACTGAAGCTTTCTTT
D: -; length: 16; V: TRBV15; J: TRBJ2-2; size: few; CDR3: CATSPRGGENTGELFF; DNA: TGTGCCACCTCCCCTAGGGGGGGGGAGAACACCGGGGAGCTGTTTTTT
D: TRBD1; length: 14; V: TRBV5-1; J: TRBJ2-7; size: -; CDR3: CASTPGQIVDEQYF; DNA: TGCGCCAGCACCCCGGGACAGATAGTTGACGAGCAGTACTTC
D: TRBD1; length: 13; V: TRBV6-1; J: TRBJ2-7; size: -; CDR3: CASSGTGGYEQYF; DNA: TGTGCCAGCTCCGGGACAGGCGGTTACGAGCAGTACTTC
D: -; length: 14; V: TRBV4-3; J: TRBJ1-1; size: -; CDR3: CASSQDSGDTEAFF; DNA: TGCGCCAGCAGCCAAGATTCGGGGGACACTGAAGCTTTCTTT
D: -; length: 16; V: TRBV7-2; J: TRBJ2-1; size: -; CDR3: CASSFSGHPGSGEQFF; DNA: TGTGCCAGCAGCTTTTCGGGACACCCTGGTAGTGGTGAGCAGTTCTTC
D: TRBD2; length: 14; V: TRBV15; J: TRBJ2-3; size: -; CDR3: CATRPGGDTDTQYF; DNA: TGTGCCACCAGGCCTGGGGGGGACACAGATACGCAGTATTTT
D: -; length: 15; V: TRBV7-8; J: TRBJ1-3; size: -; CDR3: CASSPLSGSGNTIYF; DNA: TGTGCCAGCAGCCCACTGTCGGGGTCTGGAAACACCATATATTTT
D: -; length: 13; V: TRBV6-5; J: TRBJ1-2; size: -; CDR3: CAIRGRETDGYTF; DNA: TGTGCCATCAGGGGCAGGGAAACGGATGGCTACACCTTC
D: TRBD1; length: 14; V: TRBV5-4; J: TRBJ1-1; size: -; CDR3: CASNMDRSNTEAFF; DNA: TGTGCCAGCAACATGGACAGGTCGAACACTGAAGCTTTCTTT
D: TRBD1; length: 16; V: TRBV4-3; J: TRBJ2-2; size: -; CDR3: CASSPYGRGKTGELFF; DNA: TGCGCCAGCAGCCCTTACGGCAGGGGGAAGACCGGGGAGCTGTTTTTT
D: TRBD1; length: 17; V: TRBV19; J: TRBJ2-7; size: -; CDR3: CASSIAFRGIRSYEQYF; DNA: TGTGCCAGTAGTATAGCGTTCAGGGGGATAAGGTCCTACGAGCAGTACTTC
D: TRBD1; length: 14; V: TRBV5-1; J: TRBJ2-7; size: -; CDR3: CASSLRGQDYEQYF; DNA: TGCGCCAGCAGCTTGAGGGGGCAGGACTACGAGCAGTACTTC
D: -; length: 13; V: TRBV6-5; J: TRBJ2-2; size: -; CDR3: CASSPLPRWELFF; DNA: TGTGCCAGCAGCCCACTTCCCCGATGGGAGCTGTTTTTT
D: TRBD1; length: 15; V: TRBV6-5; J: TRBJ2-3; size: -; CDR3: CASRATGGGTDTQYF; DNA: TGTGCCAGCAGGGCAACAGGGGGCGGCACAGATACGCAGTATTTT
D: -; length: 11; V: TRBV7-9; J: TRBJ1-1; size: -; CDR3: CASSHQQEAFF; DNA: TGTGCCAGCAGCCATCAACAGGAGGCTTTCTTT
D: -; length: 19; V: TRBV4-1; J: TRBJ1-3; size: -; CDR3: CASSQEILTGQRSGNTIYF; DNA: TGCGCCAGCAGCCAAGAAATCTTGACAGGCCAGCGCTCTGGAAACACCATATATTTT
D: TRBD1; length: 15; V: TRBV27; J: TRBJ1-5; size: -; CDR3: CASSSSGTGYQPQHF; DNA: TGTGCCAGCAGTTCGTCCGGGACAGGGTATCAGCCCCAGCATTTT
D: TRBD2; length: 19; V: TRBV7-2; J: TRBJ2-2; size: -; CDR3: CASSFRLSGGLRNTGELFF; DNA: TGTGCCAGCAGCTTCCGACTTAGCGGGGGCCTACGGAACACCGGGGAGCTGTTTTTT
D: -; length: 16; V: TRBV15; J: TRBJ1-5; size: -; CDR3: CATSRIGPGRDQPQHF; DNA: TGTGCCACCAGCAGAATCGGCCCGGGAAGGGATCAGCCCCAGCATTTT
D: -; length: 15; V: TRBV6-5; J: TRBJ1-3; size: -; CDR3: CASSYSFEGGNTIYF; DNA: TGTGCCAGCAGTTACTCGTTTGAGGGTGGTAACACCATATATTTT
D: TRBD1; length: 16; V: TRBV7-2; J: TRBJ1-6; size: -; CDR3: CASSSGTGTGASPLHF; DNA: TGTGCCAGCAGCTCGGGAACCGGGACAGGAGCCTCACCCCTCCACTTT
D: -; length: 14; V: TRBV15; J: TRBJ2-1; size: -; CDR3: CATSREAAYNEQFF; DNA: TGTGCCACCAGCAGAGAGGCCGCCTACAATGAGCAGTTCTTC
D: -; length: 16; V: TRBV2; J: TRBJ1-1; size: -; CDR3: CASSEKMGGGNTEAFF; DNA: TGTGCCAGCAGTGAAAAAATGGGAGGTGGTAACACTGAAGCTTTCTTT
D: TRBD1; length: 17; V: TRBV28; J: TRBJ1-3; size: -; CDR3: CASQDQTGGGSGNTIYF; DNA: TGTGCCAGCCAAGACCAAACAGGGGGAGGTTCTGGAAACACCATATATTTT
D: TRBD1; length: 13; V: TRBV25-1; J: TRBJ1-6; size: -; CDR3: CASSGQGNSPLHF; DNA: TGTGCCAGCTCAGGACAGGGAAATTCACCCCTCCACTTT
D: -; length: 16; V: TRBV7-2; J: TRBJ1-5; size: -; CDR3: CASSLASRGGDQPQHF; DNA: TGTGCCAGCAGCTTAGCATCCCGGGGAGGGGATCAGCCCCAGCATTTT
D: TRBD1; length: 14; V: TRBV6-4; J: TRBJ1-5; size: -; CDR3: CASSGQGSHQPQHF; DNA: TGTGCCAGCAGCGGACAGGGGTCCCATCAGCCCCAGCATTTT
D: -; length: 14; V: TRBV4-1; J: TRBJ2-7; size: once; CDR3: CASSQEGHSYEQYF; DNA: TGCGCCAGCAGCCAAGAGGGACATTCCTACGAGCAGTACTTC
D: -; length: 15; V: TRBV14; J: TRBJ1-2; size: -; CDR3: CASSQGTGGLWGYTF; DNA: TGTGCCAGCAGCCAAGGGACGGGCGGACTATGGGGCTACACCTTC
D: -; length: 14; V: TRBV4-3; J: TRBJ1-4; size: -; CDR3: CASSRQTVNEKLFF; DNA: TGCGCCAGCAGCCGCCAGACAGTAAATGAAAAACTGTTTTTT
D: -; length: 14; V: TRBV7-6; J: TRBJ2-7; size: -; CDR3: CATSASEGPYEQYF; DNA: TGTGCCACAAGCGCCTCGGAGGGTCCCTACGAGCAGTACTTC
D: -; length: 15; V: TRBV19; J: TRBJ2-6; size: -; CDR3: CASISGYAGANVLTF; DNA: TGTGCCAGTATTTCAGGGTATGCTGGGGCCAACGTCCTGACTTTC
D: -; length: 13; V: TRBV28; J: TRBJ1-3; size: -; CDR3: CAGSGLSGNTIYF; DNA: TGTGCCGGATCGGGTCTCTCTGGAAACACCATATATTTT
D: -; length: 12; V: TRBV7-9; J: TRBJ1-2; size: -; CDR3: CASSQEYYGYTF; DNA: TGTGCCAGCAGCCAGGAATACTATGGCTACACCTTC
D: -; length: 15; V: TRBV2; J: TRBJ1-5; size: -; CDR3: CASKGGVRLNQPQHF; DNA: TGTGCCAGCAAGGGCGGGGTACGCCTCAATCAGCCCCAGCATTTT
D: -; length: 14; V: TRBV5-4; J: TRBJ1-1; size: few; CDR3: CASNGGTMNTEAFF; DNA: TGTGCCAGCAACGGGGGAACAATGAACACTGAAGCTTTCTTT
D: -; length: 17; V: TRBV4-3; J: TRBJ1-1; size: -; CDR3: CASSQDPGGGWNTEAFF; DNA: TGCGCCAGCAGCCAAGATCCCGGGGGGGGCTGGAACACTGAAGCTTTCTTT
D: TRBD1; length: 13; V: TRBV18; J: TRBJ1-5; size: -; CDR3: CASSGQGDQPQHF; DNA: TGTGCCAGCTCCGGACAGGGTGACCAGCCCCAGCATTTT
D: -; length: 12; V: TRBV11-3; J: TRBJ2-7; size: once; CDR3: CASSLGLDEQYF; DNA: TGTGCCAGCAGCTTAGGGTTAGACGAGCAGTACTTC
D: -; length: 14; V: TRBV11-3; J: TRBJ2-7; size: -; CDR3: CASSLGGRQYEQYF; DNA: TGTGCCAGCAGCTTAGGGGGGCGGCAGTACGAGCAGTACTTC
D: -; length: 15; V: TRBV6-5; J: TRBJ2-3; size: -; CDR3: CASSRGRGNTDTQYF; DNA: TGTGCCAGCAGTCGTGGGCGGGGTAACACAGATACGCAGTATTTT
D: TRBD2; length: 14; V: TRBV5-6; J: TRBJ2-7; size: -; CDR3: CASSHSRGGYEQYF; DNA: TGTGCCAGCAGCCATTCAAGGGGAGGGTACGAGCAGTACTTC